This T cell receptor (beta chain) was observed in a study of cytomegalovirus exposure and HLA in healthy donors. CDR1 SGHTA and CDR2 FQGNSA come from the germline V gene. Trimming removed 4 bases at V and 5 bases at J, with 12 bases between. This CDR3 region has 15 residues. In the PCR, 60 Vbeta and 13 Jbeta primers were used. The table came from immunoSEQ multiplex PCR; TCRdb's copy has only in-frame clones and leaves some out. The sample lists under 200,000 clones; over 75% were seen once. The chain carries TRBV7-2 and TRBJ1-6, with a tentative D call TRBD1 (6 bases). Sequenced input: PBMCs. This TCR was recovered from a middle-aged man in good health and CMV-seropositive. The CDR3, as DNA: TGTGCCAGCAGCTCTACCGGGACAAATAATTCACCCCTCCACTTT. Encoded protein: CASSSTGTNNSPLHF.